Listed below are T cell receptor beta chains from one sample, sequenced in a study of metastatic and nonmetastatic thyroid tumors. TCRdb re-clonotyped the PCR reads through MiXCR. The sample consists of approximately 58,000 clones, 20% to 25% of them appearing once. The specimen was blood. These receptors were taken from a female donor with papillary thyroid cancer or a benign thyroid nodule (not recorded which). Some clones in this sample may be carry-over from other donors' samples. Each CDR3 is given with its conserved first and last residue. The order of the fields is J gene, D gene, clone size, V gene, CDR3 DNA, CDR3 protein. D genes are given only for firm matches. Size tells how often a clone was seen (once, few, many) or the class of an expanded clone, and some rows leave it out.

J: TRBJ1-5; D: .; size: many; V: TRBV10-3; DNA: TGTGCCATCAGTGGAACCGACAGCCCCAGGTTAAGCAATCAGCCCCAGCATTTT; CDR3: CAISGTDSPRLSNQPQHF
J: TRBJ2-7; D: .; size: .; V: TRBV20-1; DNA: TGCAGTGCTAGATCCAGGGGAAACTACGAGCAGTACTTC; CDR3: CSARSRGNYEQYF
J: TRBJ1-3; D: .; size: many; V: TRBV2; DNA: TGTGCCAGCATGGGTGGTGGAAACACCATATATTTT; CDR3: CASMGGGNTIYF
J: TRBJ2-5; D: TRBD2; size: many; V: TRBV6-5; DNA: TGTGCCAGCAGTTACTTTGGAAGAAGGCTAGCGGGAGTTGAGACCCAGTACTTC; CDR3: CASSYFGRRLAGVETQYF
J: TRBJ1-2; D: .; size: .; V: TRBV30; DNA: TGTGCTGAAAGATCCGGGATTCCTAACTATGGCTACACCTTC; CDR3: CAERSGIPNYGYTF
J: TRBJ2-5; D: .; size: .; V: TRBV20-1; DNA: TGCAGTGGGGATGTGGGGCCGGAGACCCAGTACTTC; CDR3: CSGDVGPETQYF
J: TRBJ2-7; D: .; size: few; V: TRBV27; DNA: TGTGCCATTTACCTCGTGGGGAGTGAACAGTACTTC; CDR3: CAIYLVGSEQYF
J: TRBJ2-5; D: TRBD2; size: many; V: TRBV28; DNA: TGTGCCAGCAGTTTACTGGCGGGAGGTAAAGAGGAGGAGACCCAGTACTTC; CDR3: CASSLLAGGKEEETQYF
J: TRBJ1-3; D: .; size: many; V: TRBV28; DNA: TGTGCCAGCAAGGTGATCTCTGGAAACACCATATATTTT; CDR3: CASKVISGNTIYF
J: TRBJ2-5; D: .; size: .; V: TRBV20-1; DNA: TGCCGGGCTGGACTTCAAGAGACCCAGTACTTC; CDR3: CRAGLQETQYF
J: TRBJ2-2; D: .; size: many; V: TRBV10-1; DNA: TGCGCCAGCAGTGAATCCGACACCGGGGAGCTGTTTTTT; CDR3: CASSESDTGELFF
J: TRBJ2-2; D: .; size: many; V: TRBV5-1; DNA: TGCGCCAGCAGCTCCCTCGACTCCACCGGGGAGCTGTTTTTT; CDR3: CASSSLDSTGELFF
J: TRBJ1-1; D: .; size: many; V: TRBV3-1; DNA: TGTGCCAGCAGCCATCGACCAAGGAACACTGAAGCTTTCTTT; CDR3: CASSHRPRNTEAFF
J: TRBJ2-2; D: .; size: .; V: TRBV20-1; DNA: TGCAGTGCTGGACAGCAAGCCACCGGGGAGCTGTTTTTT; CDR3: CSAGQQATGELFF
J: TRBJ2-4; D: .; size: many; V: TRBV5-1; DNA: TGCGCCAGCAGCTCCCGCAGGGGTGCGGACATTCAGTACTTC; CDR3: CASSSRRGADIQYF
J: TRBJ1-4; D: .; size: few; V: TRBV7-6; DNA: TGTGCCAGCAGCAACCGGTTGCGGGGCGGGAGTGAAAAACTGTTTTTT; CDR3: CASSNRLRGGSEKLFF